Below are 9 T cell receptor beta chains sequenced from a single sample in a study of regulatory T cells in long-lasting Graves disease. Construction of the TCR beta libraries employed iRepertoire HTBI primers in conjunction with Arm-PCR of CDR3 regions. TCRdb reanalysed the multiplex PCR reads using MiXCR and keeps one entry per CDR3 protein. The table shows around 320,000 distinct CDR3 sequences, with over 15% occurring only once. Time point: newly diagnosed GD, antithyroid drugs for less than 3 months. After RNA was extracted from PBMCs, the TCR library was made from it. These same records also appear under a second study, on T cells in Graves' hyperthyroidism and ophthalmopathy.

Sequencing was performed on peripheral blood mononuclear cells (PBMCs), taken at new diagnosis, from a patient treated with antithyroid drugs. All receptors derive from a man aged 40-55 years with Graves disease.

This clonotype showed up just once. J is TRBJ2-7 and V is TRBV19; D is possibly TRBD1 (5 bases). CDR1 and CDR2 from the germline V gene are LNHDA and SQIVND (reference sequence). This CDR3 spans 15 amino acids. V was shortened by 3 bases and J by 1 base, with 13 bases between the two germline ends. CDR3 nucleotides: TGTGCCAGTAGTATCGCGGCAGGGATGTCCTACGAGCAGTACTTC. This gives the protein CASSIAAGMSYEQYF. Complete variable domain (other parts from reference TRBV19 and TRBJ2-7): DGGITQSPKYLFRKEGQNVTLSCEQNLNHDAMYWYRQDPGQGLRLIYYSQIVNDFQKGDIAEGYSVSREKKESFPLTVTSAQKNPTAFYLCASSIAAGMSYEQYFGPGTRLTVT.

This clonotype turned up a few times. This rearrangement joins TRBV7-2 to TRBJ1-4; 8 nucleotides line up with TRBD1. The CDR3 totals 13 residues. The V segment lost 6 bases and the J segment 7 bases; nucleotides outside the gene matches: 4. From germline, CDR1 is SGHTA and CDR2 FQGNSA. This chain's CDR3 is CASRDRVTEKLFF. Written as DNA, the CDR3 is TGTGCCAGCAGGGACAGGGTTACTGAAAAACTGTTTTTT.

The rearrangement joins TRBV5-1 to TRBJ2-7; 7 bases match TRBD1. Germline V gene lookup returns CDR1 SGHRS and CDR2 YFSETQ. V shed 5 bases, J shed 4 bases, and the junction held 12 bases outside the gene matches. CDR3 length equals 15 residues. In nucleotides, the CDR3 is TGCGCCAGCAGACCAGATGGCACACAGGGGTACGAGCAGTACTTC. It codes for CASRPDGTQGYEQYF.

This clonotype was recorded at least ten times. V and J are TRBV18 and TRBJ1-3, with D maybe TRBD1 (5 bases). The CDR3 runs 15 residues. Germline V gives CDR1 KGHSH, CDR2 LQKENI. Trimming cost V 4 bases and J 4 bases, with 14 bases left between them. The CDR3 sequence: CASSRDGGRGNTIYF. The CDR3, as DNA: TGTGCCAGCTCACGGGACGGAGGGCGCGGAAACACCATATATTTT.

V and J are TRBV5-4 and TRBJ2-1; D gene unclear. The V and J ends lost 0 bases and 6 bases respectively, with 13 bases between them. Germline V gives CDR1 SGHNT, CDR2 YYREEE (reference sequence). CDR3 length: 15 amino acids. As DNA, the CDR3 is TGTGCCAGCAGCTTGGCTCTGGATTTTGGCAATGAGCAGTTCTTC. Translating it yields CASSLALDFGNEQFF. The entire variable domain, with the rest obtained from reference TRBV5-4 and TRBJ2-1, is as follows: ETGVTQSPTHLIKTRGQQVTLRCSSQSGHNTVSWYQQALGQGPQFIFQYYREEENGRGNFPPRFSGLQFPNYSSELNVNALELDDSALYLCASSLALDFGNEQFFGPGTRLTVL.

This chain joins TRBV19 and TRBJ1-1, with D tentatively TRBD1 (6 bases). CDR3 length: 13 amino acids. With 6 bases removed from V and 11 bases from J, the gap between germline ends came to 19 bases. The germline gives CDR1 LNHDA, CDR2 SQIVND (reference sequence). The DNA for the CDR3 is TGTGCCAGTAGCGAGAATACAGGGTATTCGGCTTTCTTT. Protein product: CASSENTGYSAFF.

As concerns this clonotype: This likely reflects a read error, since a far larger clone is one base away. The chain combines TRBV3-2 with TRBJ1-2. TRBV3-2 is designated a pseudogene. The CDR3 length is 16 residues. Here the CDR3 DNA reads TGTGCCAGCAGCCAAGAGTGGGCCCTCGGGGTTTATGGCTACGCCTTC. Protein: CASSQEWALGVYGYAF.

The gene calls are TRBV29-1 and TRBJ2-1; unclear D gene. The ends were cut back, 4 bases at V and 3 bases at J, with 7 bases in the middle. Germline CDR1 SQVTM, CDR2 ANQGSEA. The CDR3 contains 12 residues. This CDR3 reads CSVGRSYNEQFF. The CDR3 nucleotides read TGCAGCGTTGGTCGCAGCTACAATGAGCAGTTCTTC.

This clonotype appeared a single time. The chain is built from TRBV6-2 or TRBV6-3 and TRBJ2-7, with D tentatively TRBD2 (6 bases). V lost 6 bases and J 7 bases, leaving 13 bases between the germline ends. The length of the CDR3 is 12 residues. From germline, CDR1 is MNHEY and CDR2 SVGEGT. CDR3: CASRPRRGEQYF. CDR3 DNA: TGTGCCAGCAGACCCCGGAGGGGTGAGCAGTACTTC.